This T cell receptor (beta chain) derives from a study of blood T cell repertoires in COVID-19. Study as a whole: The cDNA or gDNA used as material had been derived from T cells, B-cell-depleted T cells, or PBMCs.

Methods used by the authors: The authors estimated nucleated cell counts from reference gene primer amplification. Assay used: immunoSEQ multiplex PCR; TCRdb lists only in-frame clones, some missing. Clone size and V and J calls were adopted from that table, with D and trimming inferred from the DNA. The sample has 200,000 to 250,000 clones; around nine tenths are singletons. Trimming cost V 4 bases and J 1 base, with 17 bases left between them. This CDR3 region has 17 residues. Germline loops: CDR1 SEHNR, CDR2 FQNEAQ (reference sequence). The J gene is TRBJ1-5, the V gene TRBV7-9; TRBD1 is a possible D gene (6 bases). This TCR came from a woman aged 35 to 49 with acute or convalescent COVID-19. The sample taken for sequencing was peripheral blood. CDR3 in amino acids: CASSSAIQGMSNQPQHF. Written as DNA, the CDR3 is TGTGCCAGCAGCTCCGCAATACAGGGCATGAGCAATCAGCCCCAGCATTTT. Full variable domain (remainder filled in from reference TRBV7-9 and TRBJ1-5): DTGVSQNPRHKITKRGQNVTFRCDPISEHNRLYWYRQTLGQGPEFLTYFQNEAQLEKSRLLSDRFSAERPKGSFSTLEIQRTEQGDSAMYLCASSSAIQGMSNQPQHFGDGTRLSIL.